Below, 25 T cell receptor beta chains from the same sample are listed, as sequenced in a study of T cell clones after liver transplantation. Assay used: immunoSEQ multiplex PCR; TCRdb lists only in-frame clones, some missing. The top ten clones hold approximately 0.84% of a sample with some 120,000 clones, about nine tenths of them seen once. Sequencing used CD4+ T cells from blood, obtained 12 months after liver transplant. These receptors were collected from a human patient who received a liver transplant. Some of the T cells might come from the graft donor.

V and J are TRBV19 and TRBJ2-5; 8 bases are a match to TRBD1. V lost 6 bases, J lost 0 bases, and 3 bases stayed unmatched. CDR1 is LNHDA, CDR2 SQIVND, per germline (reference sequence). The CDR3 runs to 14 residues. CDR3 bases: TGTGCCAGTAGGAACAGGGGGAACCAAGAGACCCAGTACTTC. Protein: CASRNRGNQETQYF.

V and J are TRBV20-1 and TRBJ2-3; a possible D gene is TRBD2 (5 bases). Germline lookup yields CDR1 DFQATT and CDR2 SNEGSKA (reference sequence). The CDR3 has 11 residues. CDR3 protein: CTGLSTDTQYF. The CDR3 DNA reads TGCACCGGACTTAGCACAGATACGCAGTATTTT.

The chain joins TRBV5-1 to TRBJ1-1; 10 bases agree with TRBD1. CDR1 and CDR2 from the germline V gene are SGHRS and YFSETQ. Trimming cost V 8 bases and J 6 bases; bases outside gene matches: 19. This CDR3 has 17 amino acids. The CDR3 DNA is TGCGCCAGGTGGCACGTCCCGGGACAGGGGACGGGCGCTGAAGCTTTCTTT. Protein product: CARWHVPGQGTGAEAFF.

This rearrangement joins TRBV2 to TRBJ2-2; 15 bases map to TRBD2. CDR3 length: 17 residues. V shed 2 bases, J shed 4 bases, and the junction held 2 bases outside the gene matches. Looked up from germline, CDR1 is SNHLY and CDR2 is FYNNEI. CDR3 amino acids: CASSERTSGRATGELFF. The CDR3 nucleotides are TGTGCCAGCAGTGAAAGGACTAGCGGGAGGGCCACCGGGGAGCTGTTTTTT.

The chain carries TRBV28 and TRBJ2-7; D may match TRBD1 or TRBD2 (10 bases each). This CDR3 has 17 residues. Germline V gene data show CDR1 as MDHEN and CDR2 as SYDVKM. V shed 8 bases and J shed 2 bases, with 25 bases lying between them. CDR3 DNA: TGTGCCAGCCGGACAGGGGGGTGGCTAGCGGGAGCCTACGAGCAGTACTTC. Its protein is CASRTGGWLAGAYEQYF.

This clone appeared once. The chain has TRBV7-2 and TRBJ1-3; D uncertain. This CDR3 is 14 amino acids long. Per germline, CDR1 SGHTA and CDR2 FQGNSA. V was pared by 1 base and J by 3 bases, with 7 bases between. The CDR3 spells CASSLGAGGNTIYF. DNA for the CDR3: TGTGCCAGCAGCTTAGGGGCAGGTGGAAACACCATATATTTT.

J is TRBJ2-1 and V is TRBV28; 8 bases are shared with TRBD2. The CDR3 runs 13 residues. Losses at the gene ends were 9 bases for V and 2 bases for J; bases not matched to a gene: 3. Germline CDR1 reads MDHEN; CDR2 reads SYDVKM. The CDR3 loop reads CASREGAYNEQFF. In DNA, the CDR3 is TGTGCCAGTCGGGAGGGGGCCTACAATGAGCAGTTCTTC.

The V gene is TRBV19, the J gene TRBJ2-7, with 7 bases matching TRBD2. Germline CDR1 LNHDA, CDR2 SQIVND (reference sequence). CDR3 size: 16 residues. The V and J ends lost 4 bases and 0 bases, in that order; junction bases with no gene match: 9. DNA for the CDR3: TGTGCCAGTAGTAACAAACCTAGCGGCCTCTCCTACGAGCAGTACTTC. Protein product: CASSNKPSGLSYEQYF.

This chain joins TRBV4-1 and TRBJ2-4, with a possible D match to TRBD2 (5 bases). This CDR3 spans 17 amino acids. Looked up from germline, CDR1 is MGHRA and CDR2 is YSYEKL. Trimming cost V 2 bases and J 0 bases, with 14 bases left between them. The CDR3 loop is CASSQLGLLLAKNIQYF. As DNA, the CDR3 is TGCGCCAGCAGCCAACTAGGACTGTTATTAGCCAAAAACATTCAGTACTTC.

V usage is TRBV13 and J usage is TRBJ2-1; 7 nucleotides match TRBD2. The CDR3 contains 15 residues. Germline V gives CDR1 PRHDT, CDR2 FYEKMQ (reference sequence). Trimming at V came to 4 bases and at J to 7 bases, leaving 10 bases not matched to a gene. The CDR3 reads CASSSGSSGLNEQFF. In DNA, the CDR3 is TGTGCCAGCAGCTCGGGAAGTAGCGGGTTAAATGAGCAGTTCTTC.

The chain uses TRBV28 and TRBJ2-7, with TRBD2 matching 12 bases. There are 16 residues in the CDR3. CDR1 is MDHEN and CDR2 is SYDVKM in the germline V gene. V shed 3 bases and J 3 bases; nucleotides not matched to a gene: 6. The CDR3 here is CASSFPSGRASYEQYF. The CDR3, as DNA: TGTGCCAGCAGTTTTCCTAGCGGGAGGGCCAGCTACGAGCAGTACTTC.

The chain carries TRBV2 and TRBJ1-5; tentatively, D is TRBD1 (5 bases). Germline CDR1 and CDR2: SNHLY and FYNNEI. Trimming took 2 bases from V and 4 from J, leaving 9 bases between them. The CDR3 extends over 14 amino acids. Written as DNA, the CDR3 is TGTGCCAGCAGTGAAACGGCAGGGAATCAGCCCCAGCATTTT. Protein sequence: CASSETAGNQPQHF. Complete variable domain (other parts from reference TRBV2 and TRBJ1-5): EPEVTQTPSHQVTQMGQEVILRCVPISNHLYFYWYRQILGQKVEFLVSFYNNEISEKSEIFDDQFSVERPDGSNFTLKIRSTKLEDSAMYFCASSETAGNQPQHFGDGTRLSIL.

This clone was counted once. CDR3 nucleotides: TGTGCCAGCAGTGGACAGGGTCCCCCCTACGAGCAGTACTTC. This translates into CASSGQGPPYEQYF. The chain joins TRBV28 to TRBJ2-7, with 8 bases identical to TRBD1. J gave up 2 bases and V 5 bases, and 5 bases lay outside the gene matches. The germline V gene encodes CDR1 MDHEN and CDR2 SYDVKM. The CDR3 is 14 amino acids.

This clone was detected once. The rearrangement joins TRBV5-4 to TRBJ1-2; 7 bases match TRBD1. Germline CDR1 is SGHNT and CDR2 is YYREEE (reference sequence). V gave up 5 bases and J gave up 0 bases; unmatched junction bases: 1. This CDR3 spans 13 amino acids. CDR3 region: CASRGTANYGYTF. As DNA, the CDR3 is TGTGCCAGCAGGGGGACAGCTAACTATGGCTACACCTTC.

This clone has a single count. J is TRBJ2-1 and V is TRBV27; D perhaps matches TRBD1 (6 bases). Trimming removed 2 bases at V and 4 bases at J, with 12 bases between. Germline CDR1 is MNHEY and CDR2 is SMNVEV (reference sequence). The CDR3 extends over 15 amino acids. Here the CDR3 reads CASSLPGTRYNEQFF. As DNA, the CDR3 is TGTGCCAGCAGTTTACCCGGGACAAGGTACAATGAGCAGTTCTTC.

The V call is TRBV6-1, the J call TRBJ1-3, with no clear D. This CDR3 has 17 residues. The V end lost 3 bases, the J end lost 0 bases, and 15 bases lay between the germline ends. CDR1 MNHNS and CDR2 SASEGT come from the germline V gene. The chain's CDR3 is CASSDRRARGSGNTIYF. The CDR3 DNA reads as TGTGCCAGCAGTGACCGCCGGGCCCGAGGCTCTGGAAACACCATATATTTT.

The chain employs TRBV29-1 and TRBJ2-5; 10 nucleotides agree with TRBD1. CDR1 is SQVTM and CDR2 is ANQGSEA in the germline V gene. The CDR3 is 13 residues long. The V and J ends lost 6 bases and 4 bases, in that order; junction bases with no gene match: 5. The chain's CDR3 is CSVSGTGVETQYF. The CDR3, as DNA: TGCAGCGTCTCCGGGACAGGGGTAGAGACCCAGTACTTC.

The chain links TRBV5-1 to TRBJ2-1; the D call may be TRBD1 or TRBD2 (5 bases each). With 3 bases removed from V and 9 bases from J, the gap between germline ends came to 19 bases. This CDR3 region has 15 residues. Germline lookup yields CDR1 SGHRS and CDR2 YFSETQ. The CDR3 sequence: CASSSGGSRFIEQFF. The CDR3 DNA sequence: TGCGCCAGCAGCTCTGGGGGTTCCAGGTTCATTGAGCAGTTCTTC.

The chain couples TRBV9 to TRBJ2-7; D not resolved. The CDR3 has 14 amino acids. Germline loops: CDR1 SGDLS, CDR2 YYNGEE. V lost 0 bases and J lost 6, with 13 bases in between. CDR3 in DNA: TGTGCCAGCAGCGTAGGGTCCTACCTAGGCGAGCAGTACTTC. It translates to CASSVGSYLGEQYF. Full variable domain (remainder filled in from reference TRBV9 and TRBJ2-7): DSGVTQTPKHLITATGQRVTLRCSPRSGDLSVYWYQQSLDQGLQFLIQYYNGEERAKGNILERFSAQQFPDLHSELNLSSLELGDSALYFCASSVGSYLGEQYFGPGTRLTVT.

The CDR3 loop reads CASSLGQSNTEAFF. The CDR3, as DNA: TGCGCCAGCAGCTTGGGGCAGTCGAACACTGAAGCTTTCTTT. V is TRBV5-1 and J is TRBJ1-1; D unclear. V was cut by 0 bases and J by 1 base, with 7 bases left in between. The CDR3 contains 14 residues. Germline CDR1 and CDR2: SGHRS and YFSETQ.

The genes are TRBV11-2 and TRBJ2-7; 7 bases line up with TRBD2. This CDR3 spans 14 amino acids. Germline V lookup: CDR1 SGHAT, CDR2 FQNNGV. The V and J ends lost 5 bases and 4 bases, in that order; junction bases with no gene match: 8. The CDR3 region is CASSLGPSGYEQYF. The CDR3 DNA follows: TGTGCCAGCAGCCTAGGGCCTAGCGGATACGAGCAGTACTTC. Supplemented by reference TRBV11-2 and TRBJ2-7, the full variable domain reads EAGVAQSPRYKIIEKRQSVAFWCNPISGHATLYWYQQILGQGPKLLIQFQNNGVVDDSQLPKDRFSAERLKGVDSTLKIQPAKLEDSAVYLCASSLGPSGYEQYFGPGTRLTVT.

V gene TRBV4-2 combines with J gene TRBJ2-7; D tentatively reads TRBD1 or TRBD2 (6 bases each). V lost 4 bases and J lost 0, with 13 bases in between. The CDR3 totals 15 residues. Germline V lookup: CDR1 LGHNA, CDR2 YNFKEQ. CDR3 sequence reads: CASSPGAGSSYEQYF. CDR3 nucleotide sequence: TGTGCCAGCAGCCCGGGGGCGGGAAGCTCCTACGAGCAGTACTTC.

The V call is TRBV7-3, the J call TRBJ2-1; D unclear. V dropped 1 base and J dropped 6 bases, with 13 bases sitting between them. The CDR3 is made up of 15 amino acids. Germline assignment: CDR1 SGHTA and CDR2 FQGTGA. This CDR3 is CASSLRARSSNEQFF. CDR3 nucleotides: TGTGCCAGCAGCTTAAGGGCTAGGAGCAGCAATGAGCAGTTCTTC.

This chain joins TRBV7-6 and TRBJ2-5; tentatively, D is TRBD1 or TRBD2 (5 bases each). Germline V gene data show CDR1 as SGHVS and CDR2 as FNYEAQ. Deletions cut 5 bases from V and 9 bases from J, with 22 bases between. The CDR3 totals 15 residues. The CDR3 sequence: CASSLSRDLLQAQYF. The CDR3 nucleotides read TGTGCCAGCAGCCTATCCCGGGACCTACTACAGGCCCAGTACTTC. Looking up the rest from reference TRBV7-6 and TRBJ2-5 gives the full variable domain: GAGVSQSPRYKVTKRGQDVALRCDPISGHVSLYWYRQALGQGPEFLTYFNYEAQQDKSGLPNDRFSAERPEGSISTLTIQRTEQRDSAMYRCASSLSRDLLQAQYFGPGTRLLVL.

The gene calls are TRBV2 and TRBJ2-7; D gene unclear. Per the germline V gene, CDR1 is SNHLY and CDR2 is FYNNEI. CDR3 size: 10 residues. Trimming removed 4 bases from V and 4 bases from J, with 2 bases in between. CDR3 in DNA: TGTGCCAGCAGTGTATACGAGCAGTACTTC. Its translation: CASSVYEQYF.